This TCR beta chain derives from a study of blood T cell repertoires in COVID-19. The overall study: Spain, Italy and the United States supplied samples that represented acute and convalescent COVID-19. The cDNA or gDNA used as material had been derived from T cells, B-cell-depleted T cells, or PBMCs.

During active infection, Seattle patients enrolled and were then monitored through disease. Per the study methods: Amplification from reference gene primers served as the basis for estimated nucleated cell counts. Assay used: immunoSEQ multiplex PCR; TCRdb lists only in-frame clones, some missing. V and J calls and clone size are as listed in that table; D and trimming were resolved from the DNA. This sample has about 120,000 clones; 90% occur once, and the top ten carry 3.5% to 5%. The CDR3 contains 15 residues. Trimming took 6 bases from V and 2 from J, leaving 13 bases between them. From germline, CDR1 is LGHNT and CDR2 FRNRAP.

This receptor was identified in a man in his fifties or sixties with COVID-19, enrolled during active disease. The sample consisted of peripheral blood. This rearrangement joins TRBV12-5 to TRBJ1-4; TRBD1 might be the D (6 bases). The CDR3 region is CASGPGGATNEKLFF. The CDR3 bases are TGTGCTAGTGGCCCGGGGGGGGCGACTAATGAAAAACTGTTTTTT.